Described below is a single T cell receptor (beta chain) sequence and its context. The antigen remains unidentified. Sequencing ends 3 residues short of the CDR3 end; the germline J gene provides the rest. The source of the sample is a study of T cells in women clearing cervical HPV infection. Study at large: Blood came at first lesion visit for cases, post-clearance for controls.

Study-wide findings and caveats: Cases carried less TRBV6-7 than controls: about 0.1% versus 0.15%.

All donors had a single incident cervical HPV16 infection, not prevalent. Produced via immunoSEQ multiplex PCR; TCRdb's table is partial and in-frame only. The specimen's table records approximately 18,000 clones. V was cut by 0 bases and J by 6 bases, with 15 bases left in between. This CDR3 contains 15 residues. CDR1 and CDR2 (germline): MNHEY, SMNVEV (reference sequence). The clonotype was recovered from a woman aged 18 to 75 with a cervical HPV16 infection that either progressed to CIN3+ or cleared (not recorded which). The sequenced material came from blood buffy coat. The chain couples TRBV27 to TRBJ2-7, with D possibly matching TRBD2 (6 bases). CDR3 DNA, as far as it was read: TGTGCCAGCAGTTTATCCGGAGAGTGGAGGGTCGAG. This translates into CASSLSGEWRVE. Given in full, the CDR3 is CASSLSGEWRVEQYF.